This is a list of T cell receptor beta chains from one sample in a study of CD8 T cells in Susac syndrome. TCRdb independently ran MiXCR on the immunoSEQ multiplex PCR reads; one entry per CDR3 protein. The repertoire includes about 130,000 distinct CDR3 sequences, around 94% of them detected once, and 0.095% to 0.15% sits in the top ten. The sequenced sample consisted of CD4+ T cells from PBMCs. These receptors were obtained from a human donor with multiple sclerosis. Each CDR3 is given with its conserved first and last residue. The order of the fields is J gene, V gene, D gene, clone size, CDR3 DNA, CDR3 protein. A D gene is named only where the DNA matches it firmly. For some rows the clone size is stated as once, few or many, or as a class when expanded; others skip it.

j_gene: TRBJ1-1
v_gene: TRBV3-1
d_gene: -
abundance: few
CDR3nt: TGTGCCAGCGGGCGACTGATGAACACTGAAGCTTTCTTT
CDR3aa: CASGRLMNTEAFF

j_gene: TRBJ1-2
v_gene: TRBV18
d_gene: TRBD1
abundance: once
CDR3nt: TGTGCCAGCACGATCTACACAGGGGTGGACTATGGCTACACCTTC
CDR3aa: CASTIYTGVDYGYTF

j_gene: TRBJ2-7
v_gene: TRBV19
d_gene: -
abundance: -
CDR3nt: TGTGCCAGTAGTTTAATGGGCGGGGAGCAGTACTTC
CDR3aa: CASSLMGGEQYF

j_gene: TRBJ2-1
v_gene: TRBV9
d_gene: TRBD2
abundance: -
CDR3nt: TGTGCCAGCAGCGCCCAATTAGCGGGGGGTGTCCATGAGCAGTTCTTC
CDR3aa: CASSAQLAGGVHEQFF

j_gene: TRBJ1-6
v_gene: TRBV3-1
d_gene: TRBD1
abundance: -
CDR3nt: TGTGCCAGCAGCCCCCAGGGGGCTGGATCCTATAATTCACCCCTCCACTTT
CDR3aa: CASSPQGAGSYNSPLHF

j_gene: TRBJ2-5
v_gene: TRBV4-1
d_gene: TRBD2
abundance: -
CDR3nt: TGCGCCAGCAGCCTCCTCCCTAGCGGGGTGGTCGGGGAGACCCAGTACTTC
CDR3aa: CASSLLPSGVVGETQYF

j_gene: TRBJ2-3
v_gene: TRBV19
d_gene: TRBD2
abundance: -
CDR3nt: TGTGCCAGTAGTATCTTAGCGGGGACTAGCACAGATACGCAGTATTTT
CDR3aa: CASSILAGTSTDTQYF

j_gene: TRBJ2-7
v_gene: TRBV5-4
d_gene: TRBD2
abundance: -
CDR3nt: TGTGCCAGCAGTCCGGGACTAGCGAGCTCCTACGAGCAGTACTTC
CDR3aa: CASSPGLASSYEQYF

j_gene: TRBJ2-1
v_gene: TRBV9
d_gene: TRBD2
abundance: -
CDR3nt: TGTGCCAGCAGCGTTGTTAGCGGGAGGGACAATGAGCAGTTCTTC
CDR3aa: CASSVVSGRDNEQFF

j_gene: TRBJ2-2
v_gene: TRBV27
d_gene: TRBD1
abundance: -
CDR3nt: TGTGCCAGCAAGGGGACAGGGGTGGTCGGGGAGCTGTTTTTT
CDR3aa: CASKGTGVVGELFF

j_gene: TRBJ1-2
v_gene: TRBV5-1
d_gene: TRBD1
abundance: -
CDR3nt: TGCGCCAGCAGCTTAAGGGGACAGGGGGCGAGTGGCTACACCTTC
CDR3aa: CASSLRGQGASGYTF

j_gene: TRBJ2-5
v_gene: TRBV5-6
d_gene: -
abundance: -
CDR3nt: TGTGCCAGCAGCTTGATAGGGCGGGAGACCCAGTACTTC
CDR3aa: CASSLIGRETQYF

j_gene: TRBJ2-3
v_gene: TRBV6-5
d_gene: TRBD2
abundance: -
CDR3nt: TGTGCCAGCAGGAGACTAGCGGGGAGCACAGATACGCAGTATTTT
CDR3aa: CASRRLAGSTDTQYF

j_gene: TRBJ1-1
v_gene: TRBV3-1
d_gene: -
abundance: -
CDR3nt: TGTGCCAGCAGCCGAGTTGGACAGTCGTTTAGTGAAGCTTTCTTT
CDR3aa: CASSRVGQSFSEAFF

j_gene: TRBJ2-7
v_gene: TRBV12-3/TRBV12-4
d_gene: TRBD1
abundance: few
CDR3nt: TGTGCCAGCAGTATACAGGGGGCCGGCTACGAGCAGTACTTC
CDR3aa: CASSIQGAGYEQYF

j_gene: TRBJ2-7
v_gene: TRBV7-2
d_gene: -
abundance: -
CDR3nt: TGTGCCAGCAGCCAGAGAGGAGGGGCGGCCTACGAGCAGTACTTC
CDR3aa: CASSQRGGAAYEQYF

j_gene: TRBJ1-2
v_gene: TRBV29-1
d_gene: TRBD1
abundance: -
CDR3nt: TGCAGCGTCGCCCAGGGGGCCTATGGCTACACCTTC
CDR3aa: CSVAQGAYGYTF

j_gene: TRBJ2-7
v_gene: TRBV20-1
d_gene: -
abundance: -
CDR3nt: TGCAGTGCTAGACCCCGACACCTCGTCGGCGAGCAGTACTTC
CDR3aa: CSARPRHLVGEQYF

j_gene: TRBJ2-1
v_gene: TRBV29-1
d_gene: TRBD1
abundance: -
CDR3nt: TGCAGCGATCTACTCTGGCTGGGACAGCCTTCCTACAATGAGCAGTTCTTC
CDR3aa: CSDLLWLGQPSYNEQFF

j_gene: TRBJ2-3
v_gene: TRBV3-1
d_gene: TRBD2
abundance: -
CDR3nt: TGTGCCAGCAGCCAAGATGTAGCTAGCGGATTGAGGCAGTATTTT
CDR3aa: CASSQDVASGLRQYF

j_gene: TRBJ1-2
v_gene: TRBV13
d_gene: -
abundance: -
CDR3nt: TGTGCCAGCAGCTTAGTAGGGCCTGGCTACACCTTC
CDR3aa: CASSLVGPGYTF

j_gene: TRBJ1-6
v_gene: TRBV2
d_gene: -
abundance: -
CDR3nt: TGTGCCAGCACAGATAGGCCCGGAGGACCCCTCCACTTT
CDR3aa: CASTDRPGGPLHF

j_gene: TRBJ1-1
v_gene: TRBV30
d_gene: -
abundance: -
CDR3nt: TGTGCCTTAGCACAGGGCGTCGAGACTGAAGCTTTCTTT
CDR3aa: CALAQGVETEAFF

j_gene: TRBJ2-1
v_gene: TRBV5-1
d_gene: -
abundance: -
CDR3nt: TGCGCCAGCAGCTTGAAGACCGGGGGAACCTACAATGAGCAGTTCTTC
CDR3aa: CASSLKTGGTYNEQFF

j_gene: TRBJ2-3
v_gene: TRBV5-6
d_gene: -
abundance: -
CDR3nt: TGTGCCAGCAGCGCAGGGACACACACAGATACGCAGTATTTT
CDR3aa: CASSAGTHTDTQYF

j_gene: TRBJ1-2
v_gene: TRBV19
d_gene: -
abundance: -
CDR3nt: TGTGCCAGTAGTCCATCGACAGTTAACTATGGCTACACCTTC
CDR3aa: CASSPSTVNYGYTF

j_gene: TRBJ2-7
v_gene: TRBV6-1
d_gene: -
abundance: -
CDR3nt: TGTGCCAGCAGATTTCCAACCAATTCCTACGAGCAGTACTTC
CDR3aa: CASRFPTNSYEQYF

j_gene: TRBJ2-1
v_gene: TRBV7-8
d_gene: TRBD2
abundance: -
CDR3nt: TGTGCCAGCAGCCCCGTTGGACTAGCGGGTTACAATGAGCAGTTCTTC
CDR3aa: CASSPVGLAGYNEQFF

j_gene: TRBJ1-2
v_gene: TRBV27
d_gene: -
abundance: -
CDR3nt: TGTGCCAGCAGTTTTATAGCCAGGACCCTGAATGGCTACACCTTC
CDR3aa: CASSFIARTLNGYTF

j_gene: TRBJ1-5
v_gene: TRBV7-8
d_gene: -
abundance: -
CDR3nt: TGTGCCAGCAGCTTAGATGGGTTACAGCCCCAGCATTTT
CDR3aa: CASSLDGLQPQHF

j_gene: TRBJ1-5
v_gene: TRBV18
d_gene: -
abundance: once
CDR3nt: TGTGCCAGCTCACCGGGAGACCAGGGGATTCAGCCCCAGCATTTT
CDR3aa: CASSPGDQGIQPQHF

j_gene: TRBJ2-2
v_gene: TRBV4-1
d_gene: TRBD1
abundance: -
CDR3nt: TGCGCCAGCAGTCCTATCGGGACAGGGAGCGGGGAGCTGTTTTTT
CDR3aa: CASSPIGTGSGELFF

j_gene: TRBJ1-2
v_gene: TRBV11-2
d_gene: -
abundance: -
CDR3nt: TGTGCCAGCAGCTCCTTGGGGGGAAGAGGGCTCAACTATGGCTACACCTTC
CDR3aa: CASSSLGGRGLNYGYTF

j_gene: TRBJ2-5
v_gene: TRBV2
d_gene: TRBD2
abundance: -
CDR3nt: TGTGCCAGCAGTGGACTAGCGGGCGGAGAGACCCAGTACTTC
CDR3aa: CASSGLAGGETQYF

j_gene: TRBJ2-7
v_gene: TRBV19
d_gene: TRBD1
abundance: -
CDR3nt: TGTGCCAGTACAAACAACAGGGGTTACGAGCAGTACTTC
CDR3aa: CASTNNRGYEQYF

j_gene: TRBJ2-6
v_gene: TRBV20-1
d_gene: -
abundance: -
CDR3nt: TGCAGTGCTAGGGTGGGCCCCATTGGGGCCAACGTCCTGACTTTC
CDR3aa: CSARVGPIGANVLTF

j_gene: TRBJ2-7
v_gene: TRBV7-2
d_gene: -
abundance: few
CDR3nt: TGTGCCAGCAGTCTCACGGGGAGCTCCTACGAGCAGTACTTC
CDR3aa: CASSLTGSSYEQYF

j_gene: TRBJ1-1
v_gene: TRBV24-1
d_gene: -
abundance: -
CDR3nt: TGTGCCACCAGGGAGGACGGAGGCACTGAAGCTTTCTTT
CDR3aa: CATREDGGTEAFF

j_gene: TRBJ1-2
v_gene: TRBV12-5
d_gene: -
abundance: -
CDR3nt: TGTGCTAGTGCCGTCGACAGCCTCTATGGCTACACCTTC
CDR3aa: CASAVDSLYGYTF

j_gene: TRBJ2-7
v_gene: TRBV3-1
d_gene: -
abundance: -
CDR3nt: TGTGCCAGCAGCCAAGATAGCAGGGGCGGCTACGAGCAGTACTTC
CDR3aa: CASSQDSRGGYEQYF

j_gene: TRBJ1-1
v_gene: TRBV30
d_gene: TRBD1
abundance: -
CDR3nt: TGTGCCTGGAGTCTAGGGACAGGGGGTTTGGAGGACACTGAAGCTTTCTTT
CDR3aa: CAWSLGTGGLEDTEAFF

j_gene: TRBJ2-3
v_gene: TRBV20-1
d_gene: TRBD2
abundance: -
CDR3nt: TGCAGTGCTAGAGGTGTGGGCGGGAGGGCAGCAGATACGCAGTATTTT
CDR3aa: CSARGVGGRAADTQYF

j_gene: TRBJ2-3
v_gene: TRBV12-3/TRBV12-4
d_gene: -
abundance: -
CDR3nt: TGTGCCAGCAGTTTAAAGGGGCGAGGGCAGTATTTT
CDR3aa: CASSLKGRGQYF

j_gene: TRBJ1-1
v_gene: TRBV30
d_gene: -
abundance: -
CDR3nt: TGTGCCTGGAGTTTTATGAACACTGAAGCTTTCTTT
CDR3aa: CAWSFMNTEAFF

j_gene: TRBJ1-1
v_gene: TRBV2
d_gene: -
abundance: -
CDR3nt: TGTGCCTGCATCACGGACAGCCTCATGAACACTGAAGCTTTCTTT
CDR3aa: CACITDSLMNTEAFF

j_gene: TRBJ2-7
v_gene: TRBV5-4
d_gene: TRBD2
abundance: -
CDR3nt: TGTGCCAGCAGCTCCTCCGGGAGGGCCTCTGACGAGCAGTACTTC
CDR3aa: CASSSSGRASDEQYF

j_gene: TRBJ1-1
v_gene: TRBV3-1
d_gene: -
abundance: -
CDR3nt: TGTGCCAGCAGCCAAGATGAAGGAAGGAGGGGTGAAGCTTTCTTT
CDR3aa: CASSQDEGRRGEAFF

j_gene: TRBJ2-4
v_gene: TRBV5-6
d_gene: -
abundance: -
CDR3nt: TGTGCCAGCGGACATATAACAGGCGTAGCCAAAAACATTCAGTACTTC
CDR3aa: CASGHITGVAKNIQYF

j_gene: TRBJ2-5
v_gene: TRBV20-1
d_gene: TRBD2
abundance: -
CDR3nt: TGCAGTGCTACGGTAGCGGGCAAAAAGACCCAGTACTTC
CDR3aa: CSATVAGKKTQYF